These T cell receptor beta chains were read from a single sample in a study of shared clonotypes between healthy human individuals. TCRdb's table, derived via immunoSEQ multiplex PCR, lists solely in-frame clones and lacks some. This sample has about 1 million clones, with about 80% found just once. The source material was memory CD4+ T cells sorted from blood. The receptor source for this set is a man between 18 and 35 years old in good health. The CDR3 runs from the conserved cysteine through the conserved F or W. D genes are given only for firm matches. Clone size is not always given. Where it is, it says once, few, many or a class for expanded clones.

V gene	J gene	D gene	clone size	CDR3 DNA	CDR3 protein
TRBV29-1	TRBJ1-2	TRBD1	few	TGCAGCGTTCCAACAGGGGTAGGCTATGGCTACACCTTC	CSVPTGVGYGYTF
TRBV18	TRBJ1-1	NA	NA	TGTGCCAGCTCACCACAGCCGGGGGGCACTGAAGCTTTCTTT	CASSPQPGGTEAFF
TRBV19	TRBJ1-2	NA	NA	TGTGCCAGTAGAGGGCGGGCTACTAACTATGGCTACACCTTC	CASRGRATNYGYTF
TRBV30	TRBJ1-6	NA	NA	TGTGCCTGGAGTCCCCGGCAGGGCCGGCATTCACCCCTCCACTTT	CAWSPRQGRHSPLHF
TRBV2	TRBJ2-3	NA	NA	TGTGCCAGCAGTCCCGGGGCGGGGAGCACAGATACGCAGTATTTT	CASSPGAGSTDTQYF
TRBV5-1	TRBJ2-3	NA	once	TGCGCCAGCAGTAGGACAGCGATCCCAGATACGCAGTATTTT	CASSRTAIPDTQYF
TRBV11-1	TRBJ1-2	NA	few	TGTGCCAGCAGCTTTGGAGCTAACTATGGCTACACCTTC	CASSFGANYGYTF
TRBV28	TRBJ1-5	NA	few	TGTGCCAGCAGTTTCCCCCCCGGAGAGCCCCAGCATTTT	CASSFPPGEPQHF
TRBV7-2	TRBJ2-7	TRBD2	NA	TGTGCCAGCAGCTTACGACTGCGGGAGACGGGCTACGAGCAGTACTTC	CASSLRLRETGYEQYF
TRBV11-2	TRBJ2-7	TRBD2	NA	TGTGCCAGGATGGGGGGGGAAGCCTACGAGCAGTACTTC	CARMGGEAYEQYF
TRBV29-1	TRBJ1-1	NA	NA	TGCAGCGTCCCGGGACGGATGAACACTGAAGCTTTCTTT	CSVPGRMNTEAFF
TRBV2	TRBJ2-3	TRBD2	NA	TGTGCCGCCAGCACCCAGCTAGCGGGCACAGATACGCAGTATTTT	CAASTQLAGTDTQYF
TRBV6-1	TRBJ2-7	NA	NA	TGTGCCAGCAGTGAAGTTGGCACTTTAGAGCAGTACTTC	CASSEVGTLEQYF
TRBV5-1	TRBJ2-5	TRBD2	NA	TGCGCCAGCAGCCAGTCGTTAGGCGGGAGGTCAGAGACCCAGTACTTC	CASSQSLGGRSETQYF
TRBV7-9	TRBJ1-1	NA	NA	TGTGCCAGCAGCTTCTCCAGTGGGAACACTGAAGCTTTCTTT	CASSFSSGNTEAFF
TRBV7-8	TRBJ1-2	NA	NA	TGTGCCAGCAGCTTAGAGGCCAGGGTCGAGGGCTACACCTTC	CASSLEARVEGYTF
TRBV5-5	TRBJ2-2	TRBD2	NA	TGTGCCAGCAGCCGCCCCACGGGGGGGAACACCGGGGAGCTGTTTTTT	CASSRPTGGNTGELFF
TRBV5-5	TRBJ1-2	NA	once	TGTGCCAGCAGCTTAAGCCACAGCTCCCTATATGGCTACACCTTC	CASSLSHSSLYGYTF
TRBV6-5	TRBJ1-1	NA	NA	TGTGCCAGCAGTTACGACAGAATGAACACTGAAGCTTTCTTT	CASSYDRMNTEAFF
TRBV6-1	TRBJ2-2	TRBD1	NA	TGTGCCAGCCTGACTCGGGACAGGGGGCCCGGGGAGCTGTTTTTT	CASLTRDRGPGELFF
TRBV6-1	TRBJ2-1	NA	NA	TGTGCCAGCAGTCGGGGACCTACCAGCAATGAGCAGTTCTTC	CASSRGPTSNEQFF
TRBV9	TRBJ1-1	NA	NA	TGTGCCAGCACCGGTCCGGGCACTGAAGCTTTCTTT	CASTGPGTEAFF
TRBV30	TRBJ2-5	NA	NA	TGTGCCTGGAGTCAGTTGGGAGAGACCCAGTACTTC	CAWSQLGETQYF
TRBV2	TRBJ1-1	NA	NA	TGTGCCAGCAAGGGGGGCGAGACTGAAGCTTTCTTT	CASKGGETEAFF
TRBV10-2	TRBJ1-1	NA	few	TGCGCCAGCAGTGATGAGGTGACCTACACTGAAGCTTTCTTT	CASSDEVTYTEAFF
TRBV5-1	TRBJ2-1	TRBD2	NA	TGCGCCAGCAGCTTCGGGACTAGCGGGAGGGCCTCGGGCAATGAGCAGTTCTTC	CASSFGTSGRASGNEQFF
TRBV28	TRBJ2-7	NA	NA	TGTGCCAGCAGCGACAGGGAGGAGCGCTCCTACGAGCAGTACTTC	CASSDREERSYEQYF
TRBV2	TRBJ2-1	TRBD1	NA	TGTGCCAGCAGTCTCGGACAGGGGCCTCTAAATGAGCAGTTCTTC	CASSLGQGPLNEQFF
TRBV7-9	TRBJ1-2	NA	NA	TGTGCCAGCAGCTGGGTCGGGCCGCGGGTTGATGGCTACACCTTC	CASSWVGPRVDGYTF
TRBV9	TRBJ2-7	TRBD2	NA	TGTGCCAGCAGCGCACTAAGCGGGGGGGCCTACGAGCAGTACTTC	CASSALSGGAYEQYF
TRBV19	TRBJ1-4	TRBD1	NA	TGTGCCAGTAGTAACGGTCCCCCGGGACAGGGACGAGATGAAAAACTGTTTTTT	CASSNGPPGQGRDEKLFF
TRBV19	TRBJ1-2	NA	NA	TGTGCCAGTAGTACCCTGACGGTGGGCTATGGCTACACCTTC	CASSTLTVGYGYTF
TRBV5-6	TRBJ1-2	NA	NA	TGTGCCAGCAGCCAGGACGCGCAGTTCTATGGCTACACCTTC	CASSQDAQFYGYTF
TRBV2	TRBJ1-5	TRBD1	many	TGTGCCAGCAGTGAGGACAGGGTCTTAACTTTGGGTCAGCCCCAGCATTTT	CASSEDRVLTLGQPQHF
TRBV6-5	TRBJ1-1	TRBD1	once	TGTGCCAGCAGAGACCAGGGGGTCCCTGAAGCTTTCTTT	CASRDQGVPEAFF
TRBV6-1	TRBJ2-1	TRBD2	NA	TGTGCCAGCACCCCGTTGCTAGCGGGAGATGAGCAGTTCTTC	CASTPLLAGDEQFF
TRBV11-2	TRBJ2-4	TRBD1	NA	TGTGCCAGCAGCTCTTCCGGGACAGACAAAAACATTCAGTACTTC	CASSSSGTDKNIQYF
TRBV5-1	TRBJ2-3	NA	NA	TGCGCCAGCAGCTTGGGCAGCTCTAGCACAGATACGCAGTATTTT	CASSLGSSSTDTQYF
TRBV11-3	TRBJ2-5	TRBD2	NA	TGTGCCAGCAGTATCGCTGGGGGAGGGCAAGAGACCCAGTACTTC	CASSIAGGGQETQYF
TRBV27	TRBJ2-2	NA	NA	TGTGCCAGCCGAAACAGGGCACGCGGGGAGCTGTTTTTT	CASRNRARGELFF
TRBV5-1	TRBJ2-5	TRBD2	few	TGCGCCAGCAGCTTGGCGGGCTCCAGCGGGGGTATGGAGACCCAGTACTTC	CASSLAGSSGGMETQYF
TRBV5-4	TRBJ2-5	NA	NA	TGTGCCAGCAGCTTGGCCCTGGGGGTATTAGAGACCCAGTACTTC	CASSLALGVLETQYF
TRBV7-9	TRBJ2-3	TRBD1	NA	TGTGCCAGCAGCTTTGGACAGGGGGCTGCAGATACGCAGTATTTT	CASSFGQGAADTQYF
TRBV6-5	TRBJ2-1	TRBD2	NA	TGTGCCAGCAGTTACTCGAGCGGGGGGGCCGAGCAGTTCTTC	CASSYSSGGAEQFF
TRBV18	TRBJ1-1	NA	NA	TGTGCCAGCTCACCTGTAACGACAGGACTAAACACTGAAGCTTTCTTT	CASSPVTTGLNTEAFF
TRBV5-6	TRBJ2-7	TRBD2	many	TGTGCCAGCAGCGTTAGCGGGGGGACCCAGGAGCAGTACTTC	CASSVSGGTQEQYF
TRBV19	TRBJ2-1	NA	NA	TGTGCCAGTAGTATACAGTCCTCCTACAATGAGCAGTTCTTC	CASSIQSSYNEQFF
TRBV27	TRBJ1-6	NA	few	TGTGCCAGCAGTGGCTCTCCGCGGAGAAACCCCCTCCACTTT	CASSGSPRRNPLHF
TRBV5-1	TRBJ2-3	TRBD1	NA	TGCGCCAGCAGCCTTACAGGGGGCAGGGATACGCAGTATTTT	CASSLTGGRDTQYF
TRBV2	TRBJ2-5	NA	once	TGTGCCAGCACCGAGGGGGGGGTAGGAGAGACCCAGTACTTC	CASTEGGVGETQYF